This T cell receptor beta chain was sequenced during a study of long-term antiretroviral therapy in people with HIV. This CDR3 comprises 15 residues. Trimming cost V 2 bases and J 2 bases, with 13 bases left between them. The germline V gene has CDR1 MDHEN and CDR2 SYDVKM. Every specimen provided about 0.9-11 million cryopreserved PBMC before DNA extraction took place. Researchers report immunoSEQ v3.0 was run at survey level. This table comes from immunoSEQ multiplex PCR, and its TCRdb copy is limited to in-frame clones, with some not included. The data show 23,000 or so clones, with approximately 93% seen just once and less than 9.5% held by the top ten.

The receptor was derived from a woman aged 35 to 49 with HIV. The sequenced sample was unsorted PBMCs, obtained 7.6 years after starting antiretroviral therapy. The rearrangement links TRBV28 to TRBJ2-7, with D maybe TRBD1 (5 bases). The chain's CDR3 is CASSLRGRSPYEQYF. CDR3 DNA: TGTGCCAGCAGTTTAAGGGGCCGATCTCCCTACGAGCAGTACTTC.